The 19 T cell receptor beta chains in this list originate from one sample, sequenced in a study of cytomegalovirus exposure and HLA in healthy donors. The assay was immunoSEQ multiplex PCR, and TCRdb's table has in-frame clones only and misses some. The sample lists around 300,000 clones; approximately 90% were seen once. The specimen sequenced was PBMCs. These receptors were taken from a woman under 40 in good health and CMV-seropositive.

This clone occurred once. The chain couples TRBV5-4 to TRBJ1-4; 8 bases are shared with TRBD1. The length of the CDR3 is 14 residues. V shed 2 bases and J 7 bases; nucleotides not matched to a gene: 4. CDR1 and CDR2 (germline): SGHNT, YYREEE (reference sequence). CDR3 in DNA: TGTGCCAGCAGCTTCGGACAGGGTGGTGAAAAACTGTTTTTT. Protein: CASSFGQGGEKLFF. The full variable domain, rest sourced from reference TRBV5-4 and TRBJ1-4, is ETGVTQSPTHLIKTRGQQVTLRCSSQSGHNTVSWYQQALGQGPQFIFQYYREEENGRGNFPPRFSGLQFPNYSSELNVNALELDDSALYLCASSFGQGGEKLFFGSGTQLSVL.

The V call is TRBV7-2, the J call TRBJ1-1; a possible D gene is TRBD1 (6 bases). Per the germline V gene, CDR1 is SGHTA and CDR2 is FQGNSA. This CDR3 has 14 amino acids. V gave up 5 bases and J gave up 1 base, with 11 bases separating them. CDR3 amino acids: CASSRGGRNTEAFF. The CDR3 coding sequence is TGTGCCAGCAGCCGTGGGGGCAGGAACACTGAAGCTTTCTTT.

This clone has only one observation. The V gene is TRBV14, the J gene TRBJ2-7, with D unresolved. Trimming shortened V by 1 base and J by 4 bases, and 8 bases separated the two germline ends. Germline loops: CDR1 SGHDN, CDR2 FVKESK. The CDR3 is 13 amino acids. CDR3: CASSQVIGYEQYF. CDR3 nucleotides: TGTGCCAGCAGCCAAGTAATAGGATACGAGCAGTACTTC.

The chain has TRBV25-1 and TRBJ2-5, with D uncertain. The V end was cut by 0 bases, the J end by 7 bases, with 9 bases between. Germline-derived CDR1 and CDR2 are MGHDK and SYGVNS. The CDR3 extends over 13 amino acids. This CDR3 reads CASSEYGPGTQYF. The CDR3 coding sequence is TGTGCCAGCAGTGAATATGGGCCCGGGACCCAGTACTTC.

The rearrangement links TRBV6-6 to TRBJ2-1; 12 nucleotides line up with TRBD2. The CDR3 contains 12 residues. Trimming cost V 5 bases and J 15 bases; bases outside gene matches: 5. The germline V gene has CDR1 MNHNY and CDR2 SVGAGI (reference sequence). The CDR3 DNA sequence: TGTGCCAGCAGTGGGGGGACTAGCGGGCCGTTCTTC. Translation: CASSGGTSGPFF.

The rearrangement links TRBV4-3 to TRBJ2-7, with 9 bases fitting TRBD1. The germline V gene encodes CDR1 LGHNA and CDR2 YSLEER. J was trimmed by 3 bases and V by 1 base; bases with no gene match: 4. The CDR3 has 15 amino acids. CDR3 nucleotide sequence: TGCGCCAGCAGCCAAGCTAGACAGGGGGACTACGAGCAGTACTTC. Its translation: CASSQARQGDYEQYF.

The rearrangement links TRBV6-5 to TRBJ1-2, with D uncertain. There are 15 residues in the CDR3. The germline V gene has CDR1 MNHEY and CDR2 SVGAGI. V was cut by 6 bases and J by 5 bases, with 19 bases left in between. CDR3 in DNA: TGTGCCAGCAGAGCGAGAGGAGGCAGCCGGTATGGCTACACCTTC. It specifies CASRARGGSRYGYTF.

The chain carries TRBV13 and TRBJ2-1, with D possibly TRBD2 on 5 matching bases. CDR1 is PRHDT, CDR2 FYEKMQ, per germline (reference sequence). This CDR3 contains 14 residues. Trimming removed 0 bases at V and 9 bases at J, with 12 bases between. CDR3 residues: CASSLGLASIEQFF. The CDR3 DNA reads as TGTGCCAGCAGCTTAGGCCTAGCTAGCATTGAGCAGTTCTTC.

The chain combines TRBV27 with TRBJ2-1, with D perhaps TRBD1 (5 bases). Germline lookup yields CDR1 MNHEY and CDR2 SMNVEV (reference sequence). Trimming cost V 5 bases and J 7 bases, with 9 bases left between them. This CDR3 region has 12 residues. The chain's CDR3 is CASSQRGNEQFF. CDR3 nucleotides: TGTGCCAGCAGTCAAAGGGGAAATGAGCAGTTCTTC.

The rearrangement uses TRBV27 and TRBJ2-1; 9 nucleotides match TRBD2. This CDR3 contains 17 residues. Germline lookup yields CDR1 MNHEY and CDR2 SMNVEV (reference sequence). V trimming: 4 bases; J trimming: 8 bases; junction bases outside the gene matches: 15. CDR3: CASSYTRGASGMYEQFF. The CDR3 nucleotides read TGTGCCAGCAGTTATACCCGGGGGGCTAGCGGGATGTATGAGCAGTTCTTC.

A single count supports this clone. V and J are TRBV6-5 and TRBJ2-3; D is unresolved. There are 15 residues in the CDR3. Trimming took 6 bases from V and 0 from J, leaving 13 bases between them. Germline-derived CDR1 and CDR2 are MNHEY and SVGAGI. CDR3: CASSYGLPSTDTQYF. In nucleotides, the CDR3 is TGTGCCAGCAGCTACGGCCTGCCTAGCACAGATACGCAGTATTTT.

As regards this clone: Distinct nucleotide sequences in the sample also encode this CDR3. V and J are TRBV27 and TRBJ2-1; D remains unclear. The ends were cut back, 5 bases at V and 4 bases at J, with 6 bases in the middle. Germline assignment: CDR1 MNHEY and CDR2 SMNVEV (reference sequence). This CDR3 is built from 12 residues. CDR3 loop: CASSPNYNEQFF. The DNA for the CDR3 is TGTGCCAGCAGTCCTAATTACAATGAGCAGTTCTTC.

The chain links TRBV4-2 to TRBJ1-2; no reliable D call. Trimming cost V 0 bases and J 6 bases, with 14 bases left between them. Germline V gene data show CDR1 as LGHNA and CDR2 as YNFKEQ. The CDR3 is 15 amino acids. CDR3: CASSQEVRVQDGYTF. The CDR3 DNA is TGTGCCAGCAGCCAAGAAGTAAGGGTTCAGGATGGCTACACCTTC.

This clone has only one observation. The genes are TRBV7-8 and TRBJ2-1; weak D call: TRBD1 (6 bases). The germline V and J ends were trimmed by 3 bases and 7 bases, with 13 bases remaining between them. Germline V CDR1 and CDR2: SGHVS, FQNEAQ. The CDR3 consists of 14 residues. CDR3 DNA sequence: TGTGCCAGCAGCTTGGTAGAAGGGGGAAATGAGCAGTTCTTC. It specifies CASSLVEGGNEQFF.

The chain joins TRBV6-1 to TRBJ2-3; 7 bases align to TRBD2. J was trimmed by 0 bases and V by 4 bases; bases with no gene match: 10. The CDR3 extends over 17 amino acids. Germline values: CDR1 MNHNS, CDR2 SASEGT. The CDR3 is CASSGASGYTSTDTQYF. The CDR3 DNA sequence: TGTGCCAGCAGTGGGGCTAGCGGCTACACTAGCACAGATACGCAGTATTTT.

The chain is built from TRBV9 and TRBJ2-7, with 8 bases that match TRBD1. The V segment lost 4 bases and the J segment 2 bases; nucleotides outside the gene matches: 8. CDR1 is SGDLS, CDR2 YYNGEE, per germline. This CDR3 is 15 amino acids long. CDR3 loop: CASSPPTGEPYEQYF. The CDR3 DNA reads TGTGCCAGCAGCCCACCGACAGGGGAGCCCTACGAGCAGTACTTC.

The CDR3 is CASSPLSGSRPDTQYF. As DNA, the CDR3 is TGTGCCAGCAGCCCACTTAGCGGGAGTCGGCCAGATACGCAGTATTTT. The chain links TRBV7-2 to TRBJ2-3; the match to TRBD2 covers 9 bases. Germline V gene lookup returns CDR1 SGHTA and CDR2 FQGNSA. The CDR3 consists of 16 residues. V shed 5 bases and J 4 bases; nucleotides not matched to a gene: 10. The full variable domain, with the rest looked up from reference TRBV7-2 and TRBJ2-3, is GAGVSQSPSNKVTEKGKDVELRCDPISGHTALYWYRQSLGQGLEFLIYFQGNSAPDKSGLPSDRFSAERTGGSVSTLTIQRTQQEDSAVYLCASSPLSGSRPDTQYFGPGTRLTVL.

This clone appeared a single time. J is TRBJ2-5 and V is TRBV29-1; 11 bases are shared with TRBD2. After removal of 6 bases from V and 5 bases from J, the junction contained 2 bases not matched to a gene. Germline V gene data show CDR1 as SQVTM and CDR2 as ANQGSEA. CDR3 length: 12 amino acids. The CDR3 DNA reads TGCAGCGTGGGACTAGCGGCGGAGACCCAGTACTTC. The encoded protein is CSVGLAAETQYF.

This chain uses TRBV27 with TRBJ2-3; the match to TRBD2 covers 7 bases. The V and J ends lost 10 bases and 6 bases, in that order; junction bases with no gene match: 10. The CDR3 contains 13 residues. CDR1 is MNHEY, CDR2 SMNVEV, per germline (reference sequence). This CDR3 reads CATLGRAKDTQYF. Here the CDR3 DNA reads TGTGCCACCCTGGGGAGGGCCAAGGATACGCAGTATTTT.